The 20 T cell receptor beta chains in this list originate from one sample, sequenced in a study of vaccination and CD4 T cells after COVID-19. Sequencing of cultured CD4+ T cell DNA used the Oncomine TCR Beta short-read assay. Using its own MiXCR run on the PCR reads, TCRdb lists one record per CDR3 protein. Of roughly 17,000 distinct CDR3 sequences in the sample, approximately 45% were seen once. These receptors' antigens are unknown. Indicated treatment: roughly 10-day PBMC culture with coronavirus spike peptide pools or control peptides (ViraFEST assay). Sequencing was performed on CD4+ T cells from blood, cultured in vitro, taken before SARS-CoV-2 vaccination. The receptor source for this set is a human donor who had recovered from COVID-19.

The CDR3 DNA reads as TGTGCCAGCAGGGGGGACTCTGGAAACACCATATATTTT. Translation gives CASRGDSGNTIYF. This rearrangement joins TRBV7-2 to TRBJ1-3; tentative D call: TRBD1 (5 bases). The length of the CDR3 is 13 residues. Germline loops: CDR1 SGHTA, CDR2 FQGNSA. V was shortened by 6 bases and J by 0 bases, with 6 bases between the two germline ends.

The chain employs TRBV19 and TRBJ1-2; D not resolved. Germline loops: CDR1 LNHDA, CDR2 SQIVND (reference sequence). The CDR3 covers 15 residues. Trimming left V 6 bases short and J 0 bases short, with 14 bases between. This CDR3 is CASSPNRDSNYGYTF. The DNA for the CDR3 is TGTGCCAGTAGCCCGAACAGAGACTCTAACTATGGCTACACCTTC.

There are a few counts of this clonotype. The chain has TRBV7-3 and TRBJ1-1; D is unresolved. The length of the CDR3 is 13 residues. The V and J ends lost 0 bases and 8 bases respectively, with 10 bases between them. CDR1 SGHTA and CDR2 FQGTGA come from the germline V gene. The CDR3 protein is CASSLTPNGEAFF. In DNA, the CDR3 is TGTGCCAGCAGCTTAACCCCGAACGGGGAAGCTTTCTTT.

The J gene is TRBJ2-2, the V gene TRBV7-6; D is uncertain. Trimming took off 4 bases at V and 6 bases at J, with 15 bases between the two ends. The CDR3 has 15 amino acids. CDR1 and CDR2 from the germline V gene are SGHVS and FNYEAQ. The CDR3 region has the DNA TGTGCCAGCAGCTCCGGACGGACCCCGGCCGGGGAGCTGTTTTTT. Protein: CASSSGRTPAGELFF.

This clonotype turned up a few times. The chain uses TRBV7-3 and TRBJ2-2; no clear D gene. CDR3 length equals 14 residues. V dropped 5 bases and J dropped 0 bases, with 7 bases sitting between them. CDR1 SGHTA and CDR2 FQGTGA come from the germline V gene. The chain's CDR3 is CASSRLANTGELFF. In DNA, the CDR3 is TGTGCCAGCAGCCGTCTAGCGAACACCGGGGAGCTGTTTTTT.

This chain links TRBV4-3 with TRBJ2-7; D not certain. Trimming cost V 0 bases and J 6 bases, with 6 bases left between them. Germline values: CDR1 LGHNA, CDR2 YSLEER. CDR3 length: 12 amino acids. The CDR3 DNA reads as TGCGCCAGCAGCCAAGACCACGGCGAGCAGTACTTC. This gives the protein CASSQDHGEQYF.

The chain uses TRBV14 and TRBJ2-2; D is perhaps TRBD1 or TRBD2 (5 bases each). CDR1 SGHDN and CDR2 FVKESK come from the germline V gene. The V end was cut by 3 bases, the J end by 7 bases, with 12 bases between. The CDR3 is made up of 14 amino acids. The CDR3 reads CASSQSRGIGELFF. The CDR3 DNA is TGTGCCAGCAGCCAGTCGAGGGGAATCGGGGAGCTGTTTTTT.

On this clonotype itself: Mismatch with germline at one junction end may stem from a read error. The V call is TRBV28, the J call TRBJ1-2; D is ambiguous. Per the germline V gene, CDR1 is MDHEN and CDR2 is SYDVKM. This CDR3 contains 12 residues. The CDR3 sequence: CASSLWSYGYTF. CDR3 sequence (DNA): TGTGCCAGCAGTTTATGGTCCTATGGCTATACCTTC.

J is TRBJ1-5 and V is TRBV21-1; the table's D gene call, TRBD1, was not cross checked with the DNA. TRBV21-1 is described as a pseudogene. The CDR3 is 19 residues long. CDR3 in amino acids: CASSTNRDRANLSNQPQHF. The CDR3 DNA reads TGTGCCAGCAGCACCAACCGGGACAGGGCGAATCTTAGCAATCAGCCCCAGCATTTT.

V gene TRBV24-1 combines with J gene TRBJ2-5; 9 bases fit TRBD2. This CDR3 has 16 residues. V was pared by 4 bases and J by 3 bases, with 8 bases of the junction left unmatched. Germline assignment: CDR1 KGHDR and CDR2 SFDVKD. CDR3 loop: CATSEGSGRVEETQYF. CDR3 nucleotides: TGTGCCACCAGTGAGGGTAGCGGGAGAGTAGAAGAGACCCAGTACTTC.

The CDR3, as DNA: TGTGCCAGCAGCTTATCGTCTAGCGGGGGGGTACCCCAGTACTTC. Encoded protein: CASSLSSSGGVPQYF. V and J are TRBV11-3 and TRBJ2-5; 12 bases are shared with TRBD2. The CDR3 consists of 15 residues. In germline, CDR1 is SGHNT, CDR2 YENEEA. V lost 2 bases and J lost 9; bases outside the gene matches: 7.

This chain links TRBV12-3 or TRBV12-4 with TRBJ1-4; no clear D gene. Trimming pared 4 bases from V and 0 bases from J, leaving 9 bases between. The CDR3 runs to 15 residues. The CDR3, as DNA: TGTGCCAGCAGTTCAGGACGAGCAACTAATGAAAAACTGTTTTTT. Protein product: CASSSGRATNEKLFF.

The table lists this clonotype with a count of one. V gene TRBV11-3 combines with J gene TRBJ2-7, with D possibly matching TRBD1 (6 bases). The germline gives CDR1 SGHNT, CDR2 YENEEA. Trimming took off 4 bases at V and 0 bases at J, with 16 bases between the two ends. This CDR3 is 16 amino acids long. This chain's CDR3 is CASSSINRVDSYEQYF. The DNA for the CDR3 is TGTGCCAGCAGCTCAATAAACAGGGTGGACTCCTACGAGCAGTACTTC.

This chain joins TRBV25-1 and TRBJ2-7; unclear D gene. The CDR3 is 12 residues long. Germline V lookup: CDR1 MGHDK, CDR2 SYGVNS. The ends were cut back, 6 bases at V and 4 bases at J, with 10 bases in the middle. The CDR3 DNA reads TGTGCCAGCAGCGTATCGGGTTACGAGCAGTACTTC. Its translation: CASSVSGYEQYF.

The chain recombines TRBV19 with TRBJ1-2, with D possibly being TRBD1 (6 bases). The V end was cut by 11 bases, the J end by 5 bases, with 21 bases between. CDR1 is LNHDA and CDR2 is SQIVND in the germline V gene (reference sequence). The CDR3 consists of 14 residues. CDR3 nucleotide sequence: TGTGCCGGTTCCCTCCCAGGGGCGCGGTATGGCTACACCTTC. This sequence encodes CAGSLPGARYGYTF.

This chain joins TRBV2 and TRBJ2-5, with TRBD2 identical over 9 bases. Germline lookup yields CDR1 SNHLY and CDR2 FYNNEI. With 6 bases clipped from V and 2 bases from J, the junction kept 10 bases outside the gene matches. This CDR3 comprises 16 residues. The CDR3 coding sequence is TGTGCCAGCAGCCTTAACCGACTAGCGGCTCAAGAGACCCAGTACTTC. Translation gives CASSLNRLAAQETQYF.

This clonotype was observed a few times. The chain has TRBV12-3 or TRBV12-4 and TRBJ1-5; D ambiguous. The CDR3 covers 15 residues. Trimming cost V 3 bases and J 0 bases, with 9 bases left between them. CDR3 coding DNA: TGTGCCAGCAGTTTGAGGCCTCATAGCAATCAGCCCCAGCATTTT. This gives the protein CASSLRPHSNQPQHF.

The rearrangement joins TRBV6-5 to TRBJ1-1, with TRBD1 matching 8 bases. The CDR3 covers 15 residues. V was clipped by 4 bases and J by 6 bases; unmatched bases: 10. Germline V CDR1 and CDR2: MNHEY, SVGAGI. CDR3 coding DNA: TGTGCCAGCAGTTCGACAGGGGTGGGCTTAGCTGAAGCTTTCTTT. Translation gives CASSSTGVGLAEAFF.

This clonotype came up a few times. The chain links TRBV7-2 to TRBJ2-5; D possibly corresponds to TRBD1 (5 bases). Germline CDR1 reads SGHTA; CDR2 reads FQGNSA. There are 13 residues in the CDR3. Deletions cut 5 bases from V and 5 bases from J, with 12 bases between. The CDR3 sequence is CASSDSGRETQYF. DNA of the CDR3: TGTGCCAGCAGCGACTCAGGGCGTGAGACCCAGTACTTC.

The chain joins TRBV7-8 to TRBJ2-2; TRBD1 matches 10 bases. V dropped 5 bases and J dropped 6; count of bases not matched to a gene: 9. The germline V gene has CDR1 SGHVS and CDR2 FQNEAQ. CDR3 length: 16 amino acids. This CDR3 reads CASSLRTGGLSGELFF. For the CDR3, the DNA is TGTGCCAGCAGCCTAAGGACAGGGGGTTTGTCCGGGGAGCTGTTTTTT. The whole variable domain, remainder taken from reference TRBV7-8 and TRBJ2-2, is GAGVSQSPRYKVAKRGQDVALRCDPISGHVSLFWYQQALGQGPEFLTYFQNEAQLDKSGLPSDRFFAERPEGSVSTLKIQRTQQEDSAVYLCASSLRTGGLSGELFFGEGSRLTVL.